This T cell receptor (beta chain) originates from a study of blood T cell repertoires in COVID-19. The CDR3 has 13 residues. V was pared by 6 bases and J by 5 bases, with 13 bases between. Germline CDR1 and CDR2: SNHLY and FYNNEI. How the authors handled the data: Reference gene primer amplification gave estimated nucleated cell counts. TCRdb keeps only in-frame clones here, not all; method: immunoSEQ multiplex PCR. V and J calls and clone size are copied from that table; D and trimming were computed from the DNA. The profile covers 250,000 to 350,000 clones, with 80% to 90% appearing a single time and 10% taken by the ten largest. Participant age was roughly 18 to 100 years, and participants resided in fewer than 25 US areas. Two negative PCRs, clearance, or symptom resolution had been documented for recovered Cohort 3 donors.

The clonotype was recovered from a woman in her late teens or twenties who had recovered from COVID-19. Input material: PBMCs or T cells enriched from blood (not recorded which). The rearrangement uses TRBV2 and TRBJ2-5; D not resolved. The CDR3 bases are TGTGCCAGCAGGGTCCAGCGTGCGGAGACCCAGTACTTC. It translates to CASRVQRAETQYF.